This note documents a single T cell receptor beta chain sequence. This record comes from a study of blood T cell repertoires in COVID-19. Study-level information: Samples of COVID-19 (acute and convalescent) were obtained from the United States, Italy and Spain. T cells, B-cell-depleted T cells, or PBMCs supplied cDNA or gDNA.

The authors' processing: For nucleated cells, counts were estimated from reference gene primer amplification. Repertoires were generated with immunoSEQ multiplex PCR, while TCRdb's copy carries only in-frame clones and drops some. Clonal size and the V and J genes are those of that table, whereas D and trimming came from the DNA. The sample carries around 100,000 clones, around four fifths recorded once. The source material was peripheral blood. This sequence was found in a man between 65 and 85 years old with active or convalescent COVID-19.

The CDR3 region has the DNA TGTGCCAGCAGCTTTGACAGTGGCGAGCAGTACTTC. Translation: CASSFDSGEQYF. The chain uses TRBV3-1 (or the pseudogene TRBV3-2) and TRBJ2-7, with D possibly matching TRBD1 (5 bases). The germline gives CDR1 LGHDT, CDR2 YNNKEL (reference sequence). V lost 5 bases, J lost 6 bases, and 11 bases lay in between. The CDR3 consists of 12 residues.